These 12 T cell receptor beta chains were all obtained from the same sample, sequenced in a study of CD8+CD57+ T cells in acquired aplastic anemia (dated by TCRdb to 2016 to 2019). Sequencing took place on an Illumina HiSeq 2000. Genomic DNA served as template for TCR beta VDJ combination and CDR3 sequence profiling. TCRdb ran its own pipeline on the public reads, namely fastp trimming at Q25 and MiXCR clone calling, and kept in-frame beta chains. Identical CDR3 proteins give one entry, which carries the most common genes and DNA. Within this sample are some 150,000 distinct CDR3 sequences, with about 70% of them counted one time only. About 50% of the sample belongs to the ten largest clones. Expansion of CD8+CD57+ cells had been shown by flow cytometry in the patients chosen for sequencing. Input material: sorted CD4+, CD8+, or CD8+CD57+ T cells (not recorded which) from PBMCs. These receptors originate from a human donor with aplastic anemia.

CDR3 in amino acids: CASSLSGEQYF. The CDR3 DNA follows: TGTGCCAGCAGTTTATCGGGCGAGCAGTACTTC. The chain has TRBV28 and TRBJ2-7; D ambiguous. The length of the CDR3 is 11 residues. Germline CDR1 reads MDHEN; CDR2 reads SYDVKM. V was trimmed by 1 base and J by 6 bases, leaving 4 bases between them.

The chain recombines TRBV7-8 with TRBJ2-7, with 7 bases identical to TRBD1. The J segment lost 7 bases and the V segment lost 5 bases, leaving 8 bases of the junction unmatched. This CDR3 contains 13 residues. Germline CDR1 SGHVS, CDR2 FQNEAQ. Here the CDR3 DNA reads TGTGCCAGCAGCCAACAGGGGCAAGGTGAGCAGTACTTC. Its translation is CASSQQGQGEQYF. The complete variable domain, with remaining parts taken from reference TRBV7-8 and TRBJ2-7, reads GAGVSQSPRYKVAKRGQDVALRCDPISGHVSLFWYQQALGQGPEFLTYFQNEAQLDKSGLPSDRFFAERPEGSVSTLKIQRTQQEDSAVYLCASSQQGQGEQYFGPGTRLTVT.

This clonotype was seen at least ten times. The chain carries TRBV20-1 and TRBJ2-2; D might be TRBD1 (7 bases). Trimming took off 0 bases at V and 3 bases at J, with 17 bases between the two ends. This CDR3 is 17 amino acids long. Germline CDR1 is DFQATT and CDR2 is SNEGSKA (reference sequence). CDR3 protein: CSARDPLGRGDTGELFF. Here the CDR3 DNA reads TGCAGTGCTAGAGATCCTCTGGGCAGGGGGGACACCGGGGAGCTGTTTTTT.

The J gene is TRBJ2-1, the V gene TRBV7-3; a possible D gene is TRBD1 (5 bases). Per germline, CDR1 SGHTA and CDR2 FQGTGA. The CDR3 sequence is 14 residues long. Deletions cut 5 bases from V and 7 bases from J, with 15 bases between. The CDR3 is CASSPETARNEQFF. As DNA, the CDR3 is TGTGCCAGCAGCCCCGAGACAGCGAGAAATGAGCAGTTCTTC.

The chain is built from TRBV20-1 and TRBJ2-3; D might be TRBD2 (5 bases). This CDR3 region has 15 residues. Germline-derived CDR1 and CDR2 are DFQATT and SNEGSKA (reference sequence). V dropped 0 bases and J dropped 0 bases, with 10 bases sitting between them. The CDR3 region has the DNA TGCAGTGCTAGAGACCACCTAGCAAGCACAGATACGCAGTATTTT. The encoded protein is CSARDHLASTDTQYF.

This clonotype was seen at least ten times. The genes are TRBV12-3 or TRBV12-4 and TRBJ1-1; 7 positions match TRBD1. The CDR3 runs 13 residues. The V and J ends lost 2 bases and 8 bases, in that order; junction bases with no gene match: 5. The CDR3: CASSLKGATEAFF. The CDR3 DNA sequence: TGTGCCAGCAGTTTAAAGGGGGCGACAGAAGCTTTCTTT.

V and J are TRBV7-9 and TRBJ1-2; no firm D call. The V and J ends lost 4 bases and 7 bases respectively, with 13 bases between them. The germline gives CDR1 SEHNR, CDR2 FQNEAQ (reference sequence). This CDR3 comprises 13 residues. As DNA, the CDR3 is TGTGCCAGCAGCTCTACAGCTCGGAGTGGCTACACCTTC. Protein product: CASSSTARSGYTF.

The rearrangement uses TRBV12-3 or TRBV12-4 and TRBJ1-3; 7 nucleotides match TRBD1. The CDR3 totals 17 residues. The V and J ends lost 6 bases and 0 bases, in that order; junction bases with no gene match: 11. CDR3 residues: CASSPPGQISSGNTIYF. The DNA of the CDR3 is TGTGCCAGCAGCCCACCGGGACAGATTTCCTCTGGAAACACCATATATTTT.

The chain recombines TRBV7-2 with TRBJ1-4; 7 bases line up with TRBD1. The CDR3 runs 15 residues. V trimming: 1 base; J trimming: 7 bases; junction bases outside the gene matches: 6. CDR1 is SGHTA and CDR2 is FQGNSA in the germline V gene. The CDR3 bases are TGTGCCAGCAGCTTAGTGGGGACAGCAACTGAAAAACTGTTTTTT. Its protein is CASSLVGTATEKLFF.

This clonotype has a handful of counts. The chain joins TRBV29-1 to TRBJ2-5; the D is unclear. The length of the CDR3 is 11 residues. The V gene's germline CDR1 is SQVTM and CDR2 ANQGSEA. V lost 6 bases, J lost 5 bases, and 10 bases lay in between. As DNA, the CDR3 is TGCAGCGTCGTACAGAAGGAGACCCAGTACTTC. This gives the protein CSVVQKETQYF.

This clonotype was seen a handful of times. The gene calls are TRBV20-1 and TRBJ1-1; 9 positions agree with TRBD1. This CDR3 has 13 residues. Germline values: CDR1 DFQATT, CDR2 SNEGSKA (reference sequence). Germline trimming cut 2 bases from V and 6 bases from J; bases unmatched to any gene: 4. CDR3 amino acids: CSARRTGEAEAFF. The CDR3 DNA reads TGCAGTGCTAGACGGACAGGGGAGGCTGAAGCTTTCTTT.

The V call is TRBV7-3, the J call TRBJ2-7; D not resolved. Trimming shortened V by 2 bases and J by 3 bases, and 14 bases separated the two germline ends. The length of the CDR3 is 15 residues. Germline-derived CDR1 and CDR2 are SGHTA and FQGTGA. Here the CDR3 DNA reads TGTGCCAGCAGCTTACAGTCTGGCAAGATCTACGAGCAGTACTTC. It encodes CASSLQSGKIYEQYF.